This T cell receptor beta chain was recovered during a study of T cells in Graves' hyperthyroidism and ophthalmopathy. It was RNA transcripts that yielded the amplified TCR beta CDR3 regions. The TCR CDR3 first-round RT-PCR relied on the HTBI primer set. Using its own MiXCR run on the multiplex PCR reads, TCRdb lists one record per CDR3 protein. The profile shows some 600,000 distinct CDR3 sequences, roughly 14% of them singletons. Germline V lookup: CDR1 DFQATT, CDR2 SNEGSKA (reference sequence). With 5 bases clipped from V and 2 bases from J, the junction kept 7 bases outside the gene matches. The CDR3 sequence is 14 residues long. This clonotype was observed many times.

The specimen was blood. The chain employs TRBV20-1 and TRBJ2-7, with 9 bases lining up with TRBD1. This receptor was taken from a woman in her thirties with Graves' hyperthyroidism that later progressed to Graves' ophthalmopathy. CDR3 loop: CSAWTGDSPYEQYF. In nucleotides, the CDR3 is TGCAGTGCTTGGACAGGGGATAGTCCCTACGAGCAGTACTTC.